These 23 T cell receptor beta chains came from one sample sequenced in a study of CD8 T cells in ankylosing spondylitis. General study points: For ankylosing spondylitis blood, a TCR beta motif of under 10 highly homologous variants appeared characteristic.

A single record per CDR3 protein comes from TCRdb applying MiXCR to the 5' RACE reads. This sample has over 450,000 distinct CDR3 sequences, with about an eighth found just once. For these receptors, no antigen is known. Material for sequencing was blood, either unsorted or a sorted T cell fraction (not recorded which). These receptors originate from a male donor with ankylosing spondylitis.

The table lists this clonotype with a few counts. The rearrangement joins TRBV10-3 to TRBJ2-5, with D perhaps matching TRBD1 (5 bases). The germline V gene has CDR1 ENHRY and CDR2 SYGVKD. Trimming removed 4 bases from V and 2 bases from J, with 17 bases in between. The CDR3 has 16 amino acids. The CDR3 loop is CAISVGRGPLQETQYF. CDR3 DNA: TGTGCCATCAGTGTTGGTAGGGGTCCTCTTCAAGAGACCCAGTACTTC.

About this clonotype: At one end the junction does not follow the germline gene, possibly because of a read error. V and J are TRBV11-2 and TRBJ2-2, with D hard to call. Germline V gives CDR1 SGHAT, CDR2 FQNNGV. CDR3 length: 14 residues. This chain's CDR3 is CPSSLDPVTGELFF. The CDR3 nucleotides are TGTCCCAGCAGCTTAGATCCCGTGACCGGGGAGCTGTTTTTT.

The chain uses TRBV9 and TRBJ2-7; TRBD2 agrees at 13 bases. V lost 3 bases and J lost 7; bases outside the gene matches: 10. Germline-derived CDR1 and CDR2 are SGDLS and YYNGEE. There are 16 residues in the CDR3. CDR3 nucleotides: TGTGCCAGCAGCGCGGGACTAGCGGGGACAATGAGGGAGCAGTACTTC. It specifies CASSAGLAGTMREQYF.

The gene calls are TRBV7-7 and TRBJ2-5, with unresolved D. The CDR3 covers 15 residues. The V and J ends lost 5 bases and 2 bases respectively, with 15 bases between them. Germline CDR1 SSHAT, CDR2 FNYEAQ (reference sequence). Written as DNA, the CDR3 is TGTGCCAGCAGCCCGTCTGGGATGTTGCAAGAGACCCAGTACTTC. It is translated as CASSPSGMLQETQYF. Full variable domain (rest looked up from reference TRBV7-7 and TRBJ2-5): GAGVSQSPRYKVTKRGQDVTLRCDPISSHATLYWYQQALGQGPEFLTYFNYEAQPDKSGLPSDRFSAERPEGSISTLTIQRTEQRDSAMYRCASSPSGMLQETQYFGPGTRLLVL.

V usage is TRBV29-1 and J usage is TRBJ2-7, with D maybe TRBD2 (6 bases). V was cut by 1 base and J by 6 bases, with 22 bases left in between. The CDR3 spans 16 residues. Germline V gene data show CDR1 as SQVTM and CDR2 as ANQGSEA. The CDR3 loop reads CSVEAQTRGRGIEQYF. The CDR3 DNA follows: TGCAGCGTTGAAGCCCAAACAAGGGGACGCGGGATCGAGCAGTACTTC.

This chain connects TRBV2 to TRBJ1-2, with D perhaps matching TRBD1 (5 bases). Between the trimmed V and J ends, which lost 1 base and 6 bases, there was a span of 12 bases. CDR3 length: 14 residues. The germline V gene encodes CDR1 SNHLY and CDR2 FYNNEI. The CDR3 nucleotides are TGTGCCAGCAGTGAAGGGGGGGGAACGAATGGCTACACCTTC. Translation: CASSEGGGTNGYTF.

The V call is TRBV4-1, the J call TRBJ1-3; 7 bases map to TRBD1. This CDR3 spans 15 amino acids. CDR1 and CDR2 from the germline V gene are MGHRA and YSYEKL. J lost 0 bases, V lost 1 base, and 0 bases had no gene match. This CDR3 is CASSQGDSSGNTIYF. For the CDR3, the DNA is TGCGCCAGCAGCCAAGGGGACAGCTCTGGAAACACCATATATTTT.

The V gene is TRBV3-1, the J gene TRBJ2-7, with 7 positions matching TRBD1. The CDR3 runs to 13 residues. In germline, CDR1 is LGHDT, CDR2 YNNKEL (reference sequence). V lost 10 bases to trimming and J lost 2 bases; unmatched junction nucleotides: 8. This CDR3 is CATRDRVTYEQYF. CDR3 DNA sequence: TGTGCCACACGAGACAGGGTCACCTACGAGCAGTACTTC.

The CDR3 loop reads CASSEPGETEAFF. CDR3 DNA sequence: TGTGCCAGCAGTGAACCGGGGGAGACTGAAGCTTTCTTT. This chain joins TRBV6-1 and TRBJ1-1, with D maybe TRBD1 (5 bases). The CDR3 length is 13 residues. CDR1 is MNHNS and CDR2 is SASEGT in the germline V gene. Trimming shortened V by 2 bases and J by 5 bases, and 9 bases separated the two germline ends.

The chain uses TRBV10-1 and TRBJ2-1; the match to TRBD2 covers 14 bases. The CDR3 has 17 amino acids. With 0 bases clipped from V and 9 bases from J, the junction kept 7 bases outside the gene matches. Looked up from germline, CDR1 is WNHNN and CDR2 is SYGVQD (reference sequence). CDR3 in DNA: TGCGCCAGCAGTGAGTCCACGGGACTAGCGGGAGCGGGTGAGCAGTTCTTC. This gives the protein CASSESTGLAGAGEQFF.

This clonotype showed up just a few times. V and J are TRBV27 and TRBJ2-3; D tentatively fits TRBD1 or TRBD2 (5 bases each). V lost 6 bases and J lost 6, with 13 bases in between. From germline, CDR1 is MNHEY and CDR2 SMNVEV (reference sequence). The CDR3 spans 13 residues. CDR3 DNA: TGTGCCAGCAGCCCTTATTGGGGGGATACGCAGTATTTT. It encodes CASSPYWGDTQYF.

This clonotype has at least ten counts. The chain is built from TRBV20-1 and TRBJ2-1; 7 bases map to TRBD2. V shed 6 bases and J 3 bases; nucleotides not matched to a gene: 11. This CDR3 comprises 15 residues. Germline lookup yields CDR1 DFQATT and CDR2 SNEGSKA (reference sequence). The CDR3 DNA sequence: TGCAGTGCCCGTCATCAACTAGCGATCTACAATGAGCAGTTCTTC. It codes for CSARHQLAIYNEQFF.

This clonotype was observed many times. V is TRBV29-1 and J is TRBJ2-1; D call uncertain. Deletions cut 5 bases from V and 0 bases from J, with 11 bases between. The CDR3 sequence is 14 residues long. CDR1 and CDR2 (germline): SQVTM, ANQGSEA. CDR3 in DNA: TGCAGCGTTTCCGGGTCAAGCTCCTACAATGAGCAGTTCTTC. It yields the protein CSVSGSSSYNEQFF.

The chain uses TRBV7-9 and TRBJ1-5, with D perhaps matching TRBD1 (6 bases). CDR3 size: 16 residues. The V and J ends lost 4 bases and 3 bases respectively, with 16 bases between them. Per the germline V gene, CDR1 is SEHNR and CDR2 is FQNEAQ (reference sequence). CDR3 bases: TGTGCCAGCAGCTCCTACGGACAGAGTTCCAATCAGCCCCAGCATTTT. As protein: CASSSYGQSSNQPQHF.

This clonotype was seen only a few times. This sequence joins TRBV24-1 and TRBJ2-1; TRBD1 matches 9 bases. From germline, CDR1 is KGHDR and CDR2 SFDVKD. The CDR3 totals 20 residues. Germline trimming cut 4 bases from V and 0 bases from J; bases unmatched to any gene: 15. In DNA form, the CDR3 reads TGTGCCACCAGTGAAGCCGGGACAGGGTTTTTCACAAGCTCCTACAATGAGCAGTTCTTC. Its protein product is CATSEAGTGFFTSSYNEQFF.

This clonotype turned up a few times. The chain carries TRBV11-3 and TRBJ2-1; D gene ambiguous. CDR3 length equals 15 residues. Germline lookup yields CDR1 SGHNT and CDR2 YENEEA. Trimming shortened V by 0 bases and J by 9 bases, and 15 bases separated the two germline ends. CDR3 loop: CASSLDQEEMSEQFF. The CDR3 bases are TGTGCCAGCAGCTTAGATCAAGAGGAGATGAGTGAGCAGTTCTTC.

The chain has TRBV5-1 and TRBJ2-7; 7 bases align to TRBD2. CDR1 and CDR2 (germline): SGHRS, YFSETQ. The CDR3 loop spans 14 amino acids. The J segment lost 7 bases and the V segment lost 0 bases, leaving 7 bases of the junction unmatched. This CDR3 reads CASSLAAGEGEQYF. CDR3 DNA: TGCGCCAGCAGCTTGGCGGCGGGAGAGGGAGAGCAGTACTTC. The full variable domain, its missing parts supplied by reference TRBV5-1 and TRBJ2-7, is KAGVTQTPRYLIKTRGQQVTLSCSPISGHRSVSWYQQTPGQGLQFLFEYFSETQRNKGNFPGRFSGRQFSNSRSEMNVSTLELGDSALYLCASSLAAGEGEQYFGPGTRLTVT.

The genes are TRBV18 and TRBJ2-1; 10 bases match TRBD2. The germline V gene has CDR1 KGHSH and CDR2 LQKENI. This CDR3 comprises 14 residues. With 6 bases clipped from V and 5 bases from J, the junction kept 4 bases outside the gene matches. CDR3: CASSAGLANNEQFF. The CDR3 DNA follows: TGTGCCAGCTCCGCGGGACTAGCGAACAATGAGCAGTTCTTC.

This sequence joins TRBV12-3 or TRBV12-4 and TRBJ1-5; unclear D gene. This CDR3 has 15 residues. Trimming shortened V by 2 bases and J by 2 bases, and 10 bases separated the two germline ends. This chain's CDR3 is CASSLSPSGNQPQHF. The CDR3 coding sequence is TGTGCCAGCAGTTTATCCCCCTCAGGCAATCAGCCCCAGCATTTT.

This clonotype was seen ten or more times. The chain is built from TRBV5-1 and TRBJ2-1; D may be TRBD2 (6 bases). This CDR3 spans 14 amino acids. Germline V gene data show CDR1 as SGHRS and CDR2 as YFSETQ. V was shortened by 5 bases and J by 9 bases, with 18 bases between the two germline ends. This CDR3 is CASRGTPREGEQFF. CDR3 bases: TGCGCCAGCAGGGGGACTCCACGTGAAGGTGAGCAGTTCTTC.

J is TRBJ2-5 and V is TRBV5-1, with D hard to call. Trimming shortened V by 1 base and J by 1 base, and 11 bases separated the two germline ends. The CDR3 runs to 15 residues. Germline V lookup: CDR1 SGHRS, CDR2 YFSETQ. DNA of the CDR3: TGCGCCAGCAGCTTGATTCCCCGCGGCCAAGAGACCCAGTACTTC. It codes for CASSLIPRGQETQYF. The entire variable domain, with the rest obtained from reference TRBV5-1 and TRBJ2-5, is as follows: KAGVTQTPRYLIKTRGQQVTLSCSPISGHRSVSWYQQTPGQGLQFLFEYFSETQRNKGNFPGRFSGRQFSNSRSEMNVSTLELGDSALYLCASSLIPRGQETQYFGPGTRLLVL.

As DNA, the CDR3 is TGTGCCAGCAGTGAAACGGGAGGCCGCTTCTACGAGCAGTACGTC. Its translation is CASSETGGRFYEQYV. The V gene is TRBV6-1, the J gene TRBJ2-7; 7 positions match TRBD2. Germline V gene lookup returns CDR1 MNHNS and CDR2 SASEGT. Germline trimming cut 2 bases from V and 3 bases from J; bases unmatched to any gene: 7. The CDR3 loop spans 15 amino acids.

This sequence joins TRBV5-6 and TRBJ2-7; TRBD2 aligns across 7 bases. Germline CDR1 reads SGHDT; CDR2 reads YYEEEE. J gave up 2 bases and V 2 bases, and 10 bases lay outside the gene matches. The CDR3 has 16 residues. The CDR3 loop reads CASSFGLAEVTYEQYF. The CDR3 DNA follows: TGTGCCAGCAGCTTCGGGCTAGCGGAGGTGACCTACGAGCAGTACTTC.